Each of the 7 T cell receptor beta chains below was sequenced from the same sample in a study of monozygotic twins with inflammatory bowel disease. TCRdb re-analyzed the 5' RACE reads; it lists each CDR3 protein once, without DNA. The sample table sets out 400,000 or so distinct CDR3 sequences. The sample consisted of blood. All receptors come from a human donor with ulcerative colitis or Crohn's disease, or a healthy co-twin of an affected twin (not recorded which).

This chain uses TRBV20-1 with TRBJ2-2; there is no DNA to check the TCRdb D call of TRBD2. The CDR3 spans 16 residues. Germline CDR1 is DFQATT and CDR2 is SNEGSKA (reference sequence). The CDR3 sequence: CSASRPSGRAAGELFF.

This chain joins TRBV20-1 and TRBJ1-2; TCRdb indicates TRBD1, and absent DNA this call remains unverified. The germline gives CDR1 DFQATT, CDR2 SNEGSKA (reference sequence). This CDR3 contains 13 residues. The CDR3 spells CSALKTGNNGYTF.

CDR3 region: CASRSSSGGLLGTQYF. The V and J genes are TRBV12-3 or TRBV12-4 and TRBJ2-5; TCRdb indicates TRBD2, and absent DNA this call remains unverified. This CDR3 has 16 residues.

V gene TRBV18 combines with J gene TRBJ2-3. In germline, CDR1 is KGHSH, CDR2 LQKENI. This CDR3 contains 14 residues. CDR3 loop: CASSPSRREDTQYF.

V usage is TRBV20-1 and J usage is TRBJ1-6. This CDR3 region has 13 residues. Germline lookup yields CDR1 DFQATT and CDR2 SNEGSKA (reference sequence). The CDR3 sequence is CSARRQENSPLHF.

This chain joins TRBV20-1 and TRBJ2-1; TCRdb selects TRBD2, and the lack of DNA leaves this call unchecked. This CDR3 comprises 11 residues. Germline V gene lookup returns CDR1 DFQATT and CDR2 SNEGSKA (reference sequence). The CDR3 here is CGLAGYNEQFF.

V and J are TRBV7-3 and TRBJ1-6; TCRdb picks TRBD1, but there is no DNA to check that call. CDR3 size: 13 residues. The germline gives CDR1 SGHTA, CDR2 FQGTGA. The CDR3 reads CASSPTGGSPLHF.